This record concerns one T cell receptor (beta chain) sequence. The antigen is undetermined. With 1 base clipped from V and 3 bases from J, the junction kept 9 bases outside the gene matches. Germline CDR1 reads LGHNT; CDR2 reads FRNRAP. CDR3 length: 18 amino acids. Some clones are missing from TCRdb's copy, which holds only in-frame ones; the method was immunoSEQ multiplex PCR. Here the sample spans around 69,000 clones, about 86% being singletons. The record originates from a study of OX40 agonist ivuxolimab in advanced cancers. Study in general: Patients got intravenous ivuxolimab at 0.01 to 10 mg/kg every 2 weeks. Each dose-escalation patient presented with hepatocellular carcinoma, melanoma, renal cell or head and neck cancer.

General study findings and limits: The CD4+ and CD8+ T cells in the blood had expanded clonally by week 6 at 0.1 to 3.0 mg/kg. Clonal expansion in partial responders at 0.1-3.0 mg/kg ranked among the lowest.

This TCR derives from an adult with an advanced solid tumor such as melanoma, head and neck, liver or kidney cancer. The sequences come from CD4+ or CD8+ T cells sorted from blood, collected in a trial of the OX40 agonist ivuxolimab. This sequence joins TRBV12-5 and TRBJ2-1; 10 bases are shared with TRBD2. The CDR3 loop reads CASGLGGTSETLYNEQFF. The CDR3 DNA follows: TGTGCTAGTGGTTTGGGGGGGACTAGCGAGACCCTCTACAATGAGCAGTTCTTC. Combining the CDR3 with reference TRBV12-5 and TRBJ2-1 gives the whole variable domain DARVTQTPRHKVTEMGQEVTMRCQPILGHNTVFWYRQTMMQGLELLAYFRNRAPLDDSGMPKDRFSAEMPDATLATLKIQPSEPRDSAVYFCASGLGGTSETLYNEQFFGPGTRLTVL.